This T cell receptor beta chain came from a study of cytomegalovirus exposure and HLA in healthy donors. The CDR3 has 13 residues. V was shortened by 2 bases and J by 0 bases, with 5 bases between the two germline ends. Germline V gene sequence: CDR1 GTSNPN, CDR2 SVGIG (reference sequence). Study-level points and caveats: TCR beta sequences reportedly predicted most subjects' HLA-A and HLA-B alleles accurately. There was a cluster of highly shared sequence variants that was likely a sequencing artifact.

Vbeta (60) and Jbeta (13) primers were used in the PCR. Here immunoSEQ multiplex PCR was the method, and the copy in TCRdb shows in-frame clones only, minus some. The table records about 110,000 clones, around three quarters of them present only once. This clone occurred once. Its antigen is undetermined. This clonotype originated in a female donor in good health and CMV-seropositive. This chain joins TRBV30 and TRBJ1-3; D unclear. Material for sequencing was PBMCs. CDR3 coding DNA: TGTGCCTGGAGTCCTACCTCTGGAAACACCATATATTTT. It codes for CAWSPTSGNTIYF.